This T cell receptor (beta chain) derives from a study of tumor-infiltrating lymphocytes in oesophageal squamous cell carcinoma (dated by TCRdb to about 2016). The library was produced with PCR. The sequencing machine was an Illumina HiSeq 2000. Using fastp trimming at Q25 and MiXCR clonotype assembly, TCRdb reanalyzed the public sequencing data and kept in-frame beta chains. When rows share a CDR3 protein, they turn into one entry using the most common DNA and genes. In this sample the table shows roughly 18,000 distinct CDR3 sequences, 35% to 50% of which occur a single time. Together, the top ten hold around 28% of the sample. The CDR3 numbers 19 residues from cysteine through phenylalanine. Solely the CDR3 DNA is kept, with 57 bases framed from the first base. V is pruned by 6 bases and J by 7 bases, leaving 21 bases of the junction without a gene match. Notes on this clonotype: There is no known antigen for this receptor. No base-level quality is on record; no much larger clone is a single base apart.

The V and J genes are TRBV12-3 or TRBV12-4 and TRBJ2-7; TRBD2 agrees with 13 junctional bases. Sequenced material: esophageal tumor tissue. This sequence originates from a male donor with esophageal squamous cell carcinoma. The CDR3 here reads CASRGRPGTSGISYNEQYF. The DNA sequence is TGTGCCAGCAGAGGCCGGCCTGGGACTAGCGGGATCTCCTACAATGAGCAGTACTTC.